The clone carrying this TCR beta chain was seen only once. The data were obtained in a study of blood T cell repertoires in COVID-19. Study-level background: Samples representing acute and convalescent COVID-19 were sourced from the United States, Italy and Spain.

Seattle cases were enrolled at active infection and followed longitudinally. CDR3 length equals 13 residues. With V trimmed by 8 bases and J by 5 bases, 9 bases remained unmatched. Germline V lookup: CDR1 KGHSH, CDR2 LQKENI. Sequencing used immunoSEQ multiplex PCR; TCRdb keeps in-frame clones, though not all of them. The sample lists 150,000 to 250,000 clones; more than 75% were seen once. The receptor was derived from a woman in her thirties or forties with COVID-19, enrolled during active disease. Sequencing input: peripheral blood. The V and J genes are TRBV18 and TRBJ2-7, with 7 bases identical to TRBD1. DNA of the CDR3: TGTGCCAGCCAAAAGACAGGGACCCACGAGCAGTACTTC. Its translation: CASQKTGTHEQYF.